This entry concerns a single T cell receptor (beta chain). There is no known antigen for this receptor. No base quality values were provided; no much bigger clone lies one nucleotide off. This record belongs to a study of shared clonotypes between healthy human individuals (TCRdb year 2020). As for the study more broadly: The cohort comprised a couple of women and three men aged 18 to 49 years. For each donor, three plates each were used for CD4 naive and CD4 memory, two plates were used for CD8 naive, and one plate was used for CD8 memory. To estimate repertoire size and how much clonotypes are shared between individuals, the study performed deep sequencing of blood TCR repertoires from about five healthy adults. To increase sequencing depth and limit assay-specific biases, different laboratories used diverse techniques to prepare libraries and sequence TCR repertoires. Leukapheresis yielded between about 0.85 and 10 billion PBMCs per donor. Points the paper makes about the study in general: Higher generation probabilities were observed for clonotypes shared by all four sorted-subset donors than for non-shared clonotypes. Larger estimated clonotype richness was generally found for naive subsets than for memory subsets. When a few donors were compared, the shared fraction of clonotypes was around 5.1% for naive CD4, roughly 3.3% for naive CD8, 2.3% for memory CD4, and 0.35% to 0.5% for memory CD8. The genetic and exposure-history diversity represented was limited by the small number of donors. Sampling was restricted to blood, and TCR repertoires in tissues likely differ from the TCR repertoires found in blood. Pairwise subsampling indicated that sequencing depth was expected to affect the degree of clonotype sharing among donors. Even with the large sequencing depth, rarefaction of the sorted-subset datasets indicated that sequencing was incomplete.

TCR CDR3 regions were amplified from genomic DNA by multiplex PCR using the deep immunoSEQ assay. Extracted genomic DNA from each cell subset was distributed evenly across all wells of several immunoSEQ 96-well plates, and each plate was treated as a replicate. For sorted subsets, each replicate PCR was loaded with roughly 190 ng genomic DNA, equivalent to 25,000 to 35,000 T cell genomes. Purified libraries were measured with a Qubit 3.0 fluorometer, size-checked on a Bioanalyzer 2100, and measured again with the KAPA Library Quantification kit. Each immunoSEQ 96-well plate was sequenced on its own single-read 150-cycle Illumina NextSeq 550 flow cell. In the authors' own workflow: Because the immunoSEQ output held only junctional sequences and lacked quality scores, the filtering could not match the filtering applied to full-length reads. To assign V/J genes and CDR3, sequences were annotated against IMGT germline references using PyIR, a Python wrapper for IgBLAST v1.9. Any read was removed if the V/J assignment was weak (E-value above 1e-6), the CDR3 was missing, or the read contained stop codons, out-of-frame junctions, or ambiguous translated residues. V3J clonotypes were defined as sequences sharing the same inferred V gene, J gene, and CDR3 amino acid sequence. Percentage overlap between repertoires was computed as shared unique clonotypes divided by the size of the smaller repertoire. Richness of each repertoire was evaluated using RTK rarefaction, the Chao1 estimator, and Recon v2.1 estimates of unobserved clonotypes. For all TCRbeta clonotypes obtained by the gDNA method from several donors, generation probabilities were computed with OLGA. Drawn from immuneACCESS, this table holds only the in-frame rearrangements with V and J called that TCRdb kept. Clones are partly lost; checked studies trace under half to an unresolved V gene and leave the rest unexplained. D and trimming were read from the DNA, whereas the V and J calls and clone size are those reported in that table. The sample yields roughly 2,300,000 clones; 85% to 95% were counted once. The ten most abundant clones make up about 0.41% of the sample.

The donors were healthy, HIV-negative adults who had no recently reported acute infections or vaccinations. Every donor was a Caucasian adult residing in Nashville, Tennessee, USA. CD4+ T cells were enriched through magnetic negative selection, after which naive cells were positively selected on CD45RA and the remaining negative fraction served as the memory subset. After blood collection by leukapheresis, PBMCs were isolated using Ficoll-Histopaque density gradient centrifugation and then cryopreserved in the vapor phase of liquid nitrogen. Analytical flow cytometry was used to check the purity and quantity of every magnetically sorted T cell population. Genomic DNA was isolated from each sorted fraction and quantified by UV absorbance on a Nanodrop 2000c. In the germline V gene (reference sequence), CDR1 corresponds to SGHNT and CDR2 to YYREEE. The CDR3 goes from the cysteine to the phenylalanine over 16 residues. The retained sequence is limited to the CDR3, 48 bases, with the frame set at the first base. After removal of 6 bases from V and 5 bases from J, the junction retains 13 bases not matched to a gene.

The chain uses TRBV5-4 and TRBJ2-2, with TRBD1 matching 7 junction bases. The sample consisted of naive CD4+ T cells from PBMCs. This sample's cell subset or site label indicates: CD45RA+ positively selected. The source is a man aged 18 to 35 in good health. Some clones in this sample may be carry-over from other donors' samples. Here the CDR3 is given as CASTSPSGQKTGELFF. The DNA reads TGTGCCAGCACCTCCCCCTCGGGACAGAAAACCGGGGAGCTGTTTTTT.